A single sample gave rise to the 24 T cell receptor beta chains below, sequenced in a study of cytomegalovirus exposure and HLA in healthy donors. Here immunoSEQ multiplex PCR was the method, and the copy in TCRdb shows in-frame clones only, minus some. The repertoire holds hundreds of thousands of clones, with approximately 82% as singletons. The sample was PBMCs. These receptors were obtained from a woman aged 18-29 years in good health and CMV-seronegative.

The J gene is TRBJ2-7, the V gene TRBV9, with D possibly matching TRBD2 (5 bases). The ends were cut back, 0 bases at V and 1 base at J, with 11 bases in the middle. The CDR3 totals 15 residues. CDR1 and CDR2 (germline): SGDLS, YYNGEE. The CDR3 DNA reads as TGTGCCAGCAGCGTAGGAGGAGGTCTTTCCTACGAGCAGTACTTC. It is translated as CASSVGGGLSYEQYF.

This CDR3 reads CASSHEGYNQPQHF. DNA for the CDR3: TGTGCCAGCAGCCACGAGGGTTACAATCAGCCCCAGCATTTT. V gene TRBV7-8 combines with J gene TRBJ1-5; D unresolved. Germline lookup yields CDR1 SGHVS and CDR2 FQNEAQ. V lost 5 bases, J lost 3 bases, and 11 bases lay in between. This CDR3 is 14 amino acids long.

The chain employs TRBV2 and TRBJ2-1; D might be TRBD1 (6 bases). V lost 5 bases and J lost 6, with 17 bases in between. This CDR3 is built from 15 residues. Germline CDR1 SNHLY, CDR2 FYNNEI. The CDR3 DNA is TGTGCCAGCAGTCGTTTCTCAGGGGTTGGCAATGAGCAGTTCTTC. Its protein is CASSRFSGVGNEQFF.

This rearrangement joins TRBV10-1 to TRBJ2-2; 8 nucleotides align to TRBD1. CDR3 size: 14 residues. CDR1 is WNHNN, CDR2 SYGVQD, per germline (reference sequence). V shed 6 bases and J 6 bases; nucleotides not matched to a gene: 6. CDR3 bases: TGCGCCAGCAGCGGACAGGGTGGTCCCGGGGAGCTGTTTTTT. Translation gives CASSGQGGPGELFF.

The sample holds a few counts of this clone. The rearrangement joins TRBV6-1 to TRBJ1-4; unclear D gene. CDR3 size: 15 residues. Trimming cost V 0 bases and J 2 bases, with 7 bases left between them. Per germline, CDR1 MNHNS and CDR2 SASEGT. The CDR3 loop reads CASSEATATNEKLFF. The CDR3 DNA is TGTGCCAGCAGTGAAGCTACAGCTACTAATGAAAAACTGTTTTTT.

The V call is TRBV2, the J call TRBJ2-6; possible D gene TRBD2, 5 bases. Trimming took off 3 bases at V and 0 bases at J, with 12 bases between the two ends. CDR3 length equals 17 residues. CDR1 and CDR2 from the germline V gene are SNHLY and FYNNEI. The chain's CDR3 is CASSEYGTSSGANVLTF. The CDR3, as DNA: TGTGCCAGCAGTGAGTACGGAACTAGCTCTGGGGCCAACGTCCTGACTTTC. The complete variable domain, with remaining parts taken from reference TRBV2 and TRBJ2-6, reads EPEVTQTPSHQVTQMGQEVILRCVPISNHLYFYWYRQILGQKVEFLVSFYNNEISEKSEIFDDQFSVERPDGSNFTLKIRSTKLEDSAMYFCASSEYGTSSGANVLTFGAGSRLTVL.

V gene TRBV6-5 combines with J gene TRBJ2-5; D uncertain. This CDR3 has 14 residues. Trimming took off 0 bases at V and 8 bases at J, with 13 bases between the two ends. From germline, CDR1 is MNHEY and CDR2 SVGAGI. The DNA of the CDR3 is TGTGCCAGCAGTTACTCCCGGTCCGGTAGTACCCAGTACTTC. Encoded protein: CASSYSRSGSTQYF.

The rearrangement uses TRBV25-1 and TRBJ2-7; TRBD1 agrees at 7 bases. V shed 2 bases, J shed 3 bases, and the junction held 4 bases outside the gene matches. This CDR3 is built from 14 residues. Germline loops: CDR1 MGHDK, CDR2 SYGVNS. The CDR3 reads CASSEAGGSYEQYF. Here the CDR3 DNA reads TGTGCCAGCAGTGAAGCAGGGGGTAGCTACGAGCAGTACTTC.

The genes are TRBV5-6 and TRBJ1-2; D might be TRBD1 (6 bases). The CDR3 runs to 12 residues. Trimming removed 5 bases from V and 8 bases from J, with 13 bases in between. Germline loops: CDR1 SGHDT, CDR2 YYEEEE. The DNA for the CDR3 is TGTGCCAGCAGACGGAACAGGGACGGCTACACCTTC. Translation: CASRRNRDGYTF.

The V call is TRBV5-4, the J call TRBJ2-3; D is unclear. Germline V CDR1 and CDR2: SGHNT, YYREEE (reference sequence). The CDR3 covers 11 residues. V shed 1 base and J shed 8 bases, with 5 bases lying between them. CDR3 loop: CASSLRSTQYF. The CDR3 nucleotides are TGTGCCAGCAGCTTGAGAAGTACGCAGTATTTT.

This chain joins TRBV29-1 and TRBJ1-5; tentatively, D is TRBD1 (5 bases). The germline CDR1 and CDR2 sequences are SQVTM and ANQGSEA. V lost 6 bases to trimming and J lost 13 bases, with 16 bases between them. The CDR3 is 11 residues long. CDR3 bases: TGCAGCGTCCTGGGCGGGGACGGTCAGCATTTT. This encodes CSVLGGDGQHF.

For this clone: At the DNA level, this CDR3 is encoded by other sequences in the same sample as well. The chain links TRBV30 to TRBJ1-4, with D perhaps TRBD1 (6 bases). Trimming removed 3 bases from V and 2 bases from J, with 10 bases in between. CDR3 length equals 14 residues. Germline CDR1 reads GTSNPN; CDR2 reads SVGIG (reference sequence). The chain's CDR3 is CAWSPGATNEKLFF. The CDR3 bases are TGTGCCTGGAGCCCGGGGGCTACTAATGAAAAACTGTTTTTT.

The gene calls are TRBV27 and TRBJ1-2; TRBD1 aligns across 10 bases. Trimming at V came to 5 bases and at J to 6 bases, leaving 6 bases not matched to a gene. This CDR3 has 14 residues. CDR1 is MNHEY and CDR2 is SMNVEV in the germline V gene (reference sequence). The CDR3 DNA reads TGTGCCAGCAGTCTGGGACAGGGGCTGGATGGCTACACCTTC. Translation gives CASSLGQGLDGYTF.

This clone has more than one count but fewer than ten. DNA for the CDR3: TGCGCCAGCAGCTCCTGGACCGGTGTTGACGAGCAGTACTTC. Protein sequence: CASSSWTGVDEQYF. The chain is built from TRBV5-1 and TRBJ2-7; no definite D call. The CDR3 sequence is 14 residues long. V was clipped by 3 bases and J by 5 bases, with 15 bases between them. In germline, CDR1 is SGHRS, CDR2 YFSETQ.

The chain uses TRBV2 and TRBJ2-7; 11 bases agree with TRBD1. J was trimmed by 3 bases and V by 6 bases; bases with no gene match: 1. The germline V gene encodes CDR1 SNHLY and CDR2 FYNNEI. The CDR3 is 13 amino acids. The CDR3 reads CASRGTGGYEQYF. The CDR3 DNA is TGTGCCAGCAGGGGGACAGGGGGCTACGAGCAGTACTTC.

This clone has only one observation. The chain uses TRBV9 and TRBJ1-1; 7 nucleotides agree with TRBD1. V lost 2 bases and J lost 2; bases outside the gene matches: 3. The CDR3 has 14 residues. CDR1 is SGDLS, CDR2 YYNGEE, per germline. The CDR3 nucleotides read TGTGCCAGCAGCGTGGGACAGATCAACACTGAAGCTTTCTTT. Its protein is CASSVGQINTEAFF.

V gene TRBV27 combines with J gene TRBJ1-6, with unresolved D. V was pared by 4 bases and J by 6 bases, with 16 bases between. There are 16 residues in the CDR3. Germline CDR1 reads MNHEY; CDR2 reads SMNVEV (reference sequence). The CDR3 bases are TGTGCCAGCAGTTCATGGGATGGGATGGGTAATTCACCCCTCCACTTT. Its protein product is CASSSWDGMGNSPLHF.

The chain joins TRBV6-6 to TRBJ1-2, with 8 bases that match TRBD1. Germline CDR1 and CDR2: MNHNY and SVGAGI (reference sequence). After removal of 5 bases from V and 3 bases from J, the junction contained 5 bases not matched to a gene. The CDR3 loop spans 14 amino acids. The CDR3 DNA reads TGTGCCAGCAGTCTGCAGACAGGGGACTATGGCTACACCTTC. Translating gives CASSLQTGDYGYTF.

The CDR3 DNA sequence: TGTGCCAGCTCACCACGCTGGACTAGCGGCAACACAGATACGCAGTATTTT. Its protein is CASSPRWTSGNTDTQYF. The chain couples TRBV18 to TRBJ2-3; 10 bases map to TRBD2. V was clipped by 1 base and J by 2 bases; unmatched bases: 6. This CDR3 has 17 amino acids. CDR1 KGHSH and CDR2 LQKENI come from the germline V gene.

The chain is built from TRBV28 and TRBJ2-6, with 10 bases identical to TRBD1. CDR3 size: 17 residues. After removal of 6 bases from V and 0 bases from J, the junction contained 5 bases not matched to a gene. CDR1 and CDR2 from the germline V gene are MDHEN and SYDVKM. As DNA, the CDR3 is TGTGCCAGCAGCCTGACAGGGGGCCACTCTGGGGCCAACGTCCTGACTTTC. Protein: CASSLTGGHSGANVLTF.

This rearrangement joins TRBV7-8 to TRBJ2-3, with D perhaps matching TRBD1 (5 bases). The CDR3 extends over 13 amino acids. V lost 3 bases to trimming and J lost 4 bases, with 8 bases between them. Looked up from germline, CDR1 is SGHVS and CDR2 is FQNEAQ. The CDR3 sequence: CASSFSGPDTQYF. Here the CDR3 DNA reads TGTGCCAGCAGCTTTTCAGGGCCAGATACGCAGTATTTT.

CDR3 loop: CAIAMSGGGTDTQYF. CDR3 DNA sequence: TGTGCCATCGCGATGAGCGGGGGGGGCACAGATACGCAGTATTTT. V is TRBV10-3 and J is TRBJ2-3; 10 nucleotides align to TRBD2. Germline loops: CDR1 ENHRY, CDR2 SYGVKD. V dropped 8 bases and J dropped 1; count of bases not matched to a gene: 6. The CDR3 consists of 15 residues.

J is TRBJ2-3 and V is TRBV9, with 12 positions matching TRBD2. The CDR3 has 16 residues. Trimming removed 3 bases from V and 5 bases from J; junction bases left unmatched: 7. Germline V gene sequence: CDR1 SGDLS, CDR2 YYNGEE. CDR3 nucleotide sequence: TGTGCCAGCAGCGGGATCCGGGGACTAGCGGGAGATACGCAGTATTTT. Protein sequence: CASSGIRGLAGDTQYF.

The rearrangement joins TRBV27 to TRBJ2-5, with 7 positions matching TRBD1. The germline V gene has CDR1 MNHEY and CDR2 SMNVEV (reference sequence). V shed 4 bases, J shed 5 bases, and the junction held 7 bases outside the gene matches. The CDR3 contains 14 residues. DNA of the CDR3: TGTGCCAGCAGTTATACAGGGGCTCTGGAGACCCAGTACTTC. The encoded protein is CASSYTGALETQYF.